One and the same sample provided the 18 T cell receptor beta chains below, sequenced in a study of blood T cell repertoires in COVID-19. Sequencing used immunoSEQ multiplex PCR; TCRdb keeps in-frame clones, though not all of them. The repertoire holds approximately 110,000 clones, with approximately 70% as singletons. Sequencing was done on a sample of peripheral blood. The receptors derive from a human donor with acute or convalescent COVID-19. The donor label of this sample is uncertain.

The chain recombines TRBV9 with TRBJ2-1, with a tentative D call TRBD1 (5 bases). V gave up 0 bases and J gave up 7 bases, with 5 bases separating them. Looked up from germline, CDR1 is SGDLS and CDR2 is YYNGEE. This CDR3 spans 12 amino acids. The CDR3 region is CASSVAGNEQFF. DNA for the CDR3: TGTGCCAGCAGCGTAGCAGGGAATGAGCAGTTCTTC.

The genes are TRBV7-9 and TRBJ1-5; 8 bases fit TRBD1. Germline V CDR1 and CDR2: SEHNR, FQNEAQ (reference sequence). The V gene end was trimmed by 5 bases and the J gene end by 6 bases; junction bases not matched to a gene: 6. The CDR3 consists of 14 residues. The CDR3 loop reads CASSQSGGGQPQHF. As DNA, the CDR3 is TGTGCCAGCAGCCAGTCAGGGGGCGGTCAGCCCCAGCATTTT.

The chain links TRBV7-2 to TRBJ1-1; D gene ambiguous. The CDR3 has 13 amino acids. The germline gives CDR1 SGHTA, CDR2 FQGNSA. V lost 5 bases to trimming and J lost 1 base, with 8 bases between them. This CDR3 is CASSRQANTEAFF. The CDR3 region has the DNA TGTGCCAGCAGCCGACAAGCGAACACTGAAGCTTTCTTT.

J is TRBJ1-5 and V is TRBV27; tentatively, D is TRBD1 (5 bases). V gave up 5 bases and J gave up 2 bases, with 19 bases separating them. Germline loops: CDR1 MNHEY, CDR2 SMNVEV (reference sequence). CDR3 length: 17 residues. The CDR3 spells CASSPTRVTRGNQPQHF. CDR3 nucleotides: TGTGCCAGCAGTCCCACCAGGGTCACCAGGGGCAATCAGCCCCAGCATTTT.

This chain connects TRBV3-1 (or the pseudogene TRBV3-2) to TRBJ2-7; the match to TRBD1 covers 7 bases. The germline V gene has CDR1 LGHDT and CDR2 YNNKEL (reference sequence). The V segment lost 3 bases and the J segment 11 bases; nucleotides outside the gene matches: 10. The CDR3 contains 13 residues. The CDR3 DNA reads TGTGCCAGCAGCCAGGACGCGAGGGGGCCTGAGTACGTC. Translating gives CASSQDARGPEYV.

The chain carries TRBV5-1 and TRBJ1-3, with TRBD1 as a possible D gene (6 bases). V gave up 4 bases and J gave up 0 bases, with 17 bases separating them. The germline CDR1 and CDR2 sequences are SGHRS and YFSETQ. This CDR3 region has 17 residues. Here the CDR3 reads CASSPTGQLLSGNTIYF. DNA for the CDR3: TGCGCCAGCAGCCCGACAGGACAGCTCCTCTCTGGAAACACCATATATTTT.

The V and J genes are TRBV3-1 (or the pseudogene TRBV3-2) and TRBJ2-2; tentative D call: TRBD2 (5 bases). Germline loops: CDR1 LGHDT, CDR2 YNNKEL (reference sequence). V gave up 7 bases and J gave up 7 bases, with 16 bases separating them. This CDR3 spans 14 amino acids. The CDR3 here is CASTPSGSIGELFF. Here the CDR3 DNA reads TGTGCCAGCACCCCGTCGGGGTCTATCGGGGAGCTGTTTTTT.

This chain joins TRBV19 and TRBJ2-3; 8 bases agree with TRBD1. The germline CDR1 and CDR2 sequences are LNHDA and SQIVND (reference sequence). J lost 3 bases, V lost 10 bases, and 9 bases had no gene match. The CDR3 spans 14 residues. CDR3 loop: CATRDRGETDTQYF. In DNA form, the CDR3 reads TGTGCCACCCGAGACAGGGGAGAAACAGATACGCAGTATTTT.

In this sample, this clone turned up many times. The chain employs TRBV4-2 and TRBJ2-5; D not certain. The CDR3 sequence is 14 residues long. Germline CDR1 and CDR2: LGHNA and YNFKEQ. Trimming removed 1 base at V and 2 bases at J, with 8 bases between. The CDR3 nucleotides are TGTGCCAGCAGCCAAGGGAGTGATCAAGAGACCCAGTACTTC. Translated, it gives CASSQGSDQETQYF.

This clone was detected only a few times. The CDR3 sequence: CASSQGYDSERPQHF. CDR3 in DNA: TGCGCCAGCAGTCAAGGGTACGACAGCGAGAGGCCCCAGCATTTT. This rearrangement joins TRBV23-1 to TRBJ1-5, with D perhaps TRBD1 (5 bases). TRBV23-1 belongs to the ORF category, with a function that is uncertain. This CDR3 comprises 15 residues. The germline V and J ends were trimmed by 2 bases and 9 bases, with 17 bases remaining between them.

The V call is TRBV28, the J call TRBJ2-5; maybe TRBD2 (6 bases). From germline, CDR1 is MDHEN and CDR2 SYDVKM. V gave up 11 bases and J gave up 2 bases, with 9 bases separating them. This CDR3 region has 11 residues. CDR3 loop: CASGTQETQYF. The DNA for the CDR3 is TGTGCCTCGGGGACTCAAGAGACCCAGTACTTC. The variable domain in full, with the rest retrieved from reference TRBV28 and TRBJ2-5, is DVKVTQSSRYLVKRTGEKVFLECVQDMDHENMFWYRQDPGLGLRLIYFSYDVKMKEKGDIPEGYSVSREKKERFSLILESASTNQTSMYLCASGTQETQYFGPGTRLLVL.

This rearrangement joins TRBV18 to TRBJ2-7, with 7 bases identical to TRBD1. The germline gives CDR1 KGHSH, CDR2 LQKENI. There are 14 residues in the CDR3. V shed 3 bases, J shed 6 bases, and the junction held 8 bases outside the gene matches. The CDR3, as DNA: TGTGCCAGCTCACCCGACCCGACAGGGAGCGAGCAGTACGTC. It is translated as CASSPDPTGSEQYV.

The chain has TRBV5-4 and TRBJ1-2; 7 nucleotides match TRBD1. This CDR3 comprises 16 residues. The germline V gene has CDR1 SGHNT and CDR2 YYREEE (reference sequence). The V and J ends lost 0 bases and 6 bases, in that order; junction bases with no gene match: 11. CDR3 in amino acids: CASSLDLTTGVDGYTF. CDR3 DNA sequence: TGTGCCAGCAGCTTGGACCTGACTACAGGGGTCGATGGCTACACCTTC.

V usage is TRBV18 and J usage is TRBJ2-1; 13 nucleotides agree with TRBD2. CDR1 and CDR2 from the germline V gene are KGHSH and LQKENI. There are 19 residues in the CDR3. J lost 5 bases, V lost 3 bases, and 13 bases had no gene match. The chain's CDR3 is CASSPRTSGGIRSHNEQFF. Written as DNA, the CDR3 is TGTGCCAGCTCACCCCGGACTAGCGGGGGCATACGATCTCACAATGAGCAGTTCTTC.

This clone was counted only a few times. The chain uses TRBV2 and TRBJ1-2, with 10 nucleotides matching TRBD1. The germline CDR1 and CDR2 sequences are SNHLY and FYNNEI. V was pared by 10 bases and J by 1 base, with 6 bases of the junction left unmatched. The CDR3 contains 14 residues. The CDR3 sequence is CATRDRGVNYGYTF. The CDR3 DNA reads TGTGCCACCAGGGACAGGGGTGTTAACTATGGCTACACCTTC. Combining the CDR3 with reference TRBV2 and TRBJ1-2 gives the whole variable domain EPEVTQTPSHQVTQMGQEVILRCVPISNHLYFYWYRQILGQKVEFLVSFYNNEISEKSEIFDDQFSVERPDGSNFTLKIRSTKLEDSAMYFCATRDRGVNYGYTFGSGTRLTVV.

The J gene is TRBJ2-5, the V gene TRBV7-9; TRBD2 aligns across 9 bases. The ends lost 0 bases at V and 6 bases at J; junction bases unmatched: 8. The CDR3 totals 16 residues. Germline V lookup: CDR1 SEHNR, CDR2 FQNEAQ (reference sequence). The DNA for the CDR3 is TGTGCCAGCAGCTTAGCTGGCGGGGGGGCCCTAAAGACCCAGTACTTC. It codes for CASSLAGGGALKTQYF.

The chain joins TRBV11-2 to TRBJ1-1, with D perhaps matching TRBD1 (5 bases). The CDR3 covers 15 residues. V lost 7 bases to trimming and J lost 0 bases, with 15 bases between them. In germline, CDR1 is SGHAT, CDR2 FQNNGV. The CDR3: CASTRGEIMNTEAFF. The CDR3 nucleotides read TGTGCCAGCACCCGGGGGGAGATCATGAACACTGAAGCTTTCTTT.

This clone has more than one count but fewer than ten. The chain couples TRBV28 to TRBJ1-4; 11 nucleotides line up with TRBD1. This CDR3 contains 13 residues. Germline CDR1 is MDHEN and CDR2 is SYDVKM. V gave up 6 bases and J gave up 8 bases; unmatched junction bases: 2. As DNA, the CDR3 is TGTGCCAGCAGGGGACAGGGGGTGGAAAAACTGTTTTTT. Residues: CASRGQGVEKLFF.